The clone carrying this TCR beta chain was detected a few times. During its preparation, the TCRbeta library received unique molecular identifiers. TCRdb redid the calling of the PCR reads with MiXCR, one entry per CDR3 protein. The sample carries some 520,000 distinct CDR3 sequences, about 31% recorded once. This sample is drawn from a study of T-cell reconstitution after alpha-beta-depleted transplantation in children. Germline V CDR1 and CDR2: DFQATT, SNEGSKA (reference sequence). The CDR3 is 19 amino acids. V gave up 1 base and J gave up 1 base; unmatched junction bases: 13. The V and J genes are TRBV20-1 and TRBJ2-7; 13 bases align to TRBD2. The clonotype was recovered from a human donor who donated a stem cell graft to a child with aplastic anemia. The material sequenced was PBMCs from the stem cell graft donor, taken from the stem cell graft. The CDR3 region has the DNA TGCAGTGCTAGAGGTGGCCCTGGACTAGCGGGAGCCAGATCCTACGAGCAGTACTTC. Translating it yields CSARGGPGLAGARSYEQYF.